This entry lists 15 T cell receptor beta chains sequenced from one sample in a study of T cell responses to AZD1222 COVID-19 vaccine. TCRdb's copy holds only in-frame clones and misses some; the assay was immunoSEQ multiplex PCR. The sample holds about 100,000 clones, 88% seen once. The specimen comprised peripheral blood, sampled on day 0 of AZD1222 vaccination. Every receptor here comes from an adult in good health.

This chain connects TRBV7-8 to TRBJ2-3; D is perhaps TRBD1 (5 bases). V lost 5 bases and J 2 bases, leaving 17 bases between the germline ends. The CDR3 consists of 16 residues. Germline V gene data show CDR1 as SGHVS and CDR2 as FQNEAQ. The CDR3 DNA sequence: TGTGCCAGCAGCCCCTATGGGGCGCACCACACAGATACGCAGTATTTT. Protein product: CASSPYGAHHTDTQYF.

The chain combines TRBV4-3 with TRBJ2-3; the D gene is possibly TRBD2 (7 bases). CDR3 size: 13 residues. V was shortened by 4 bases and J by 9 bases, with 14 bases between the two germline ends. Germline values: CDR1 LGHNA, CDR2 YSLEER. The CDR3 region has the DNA TGCGCCAGCAGCCCGGGGGCGGGAGCAACGCAGTATTTT. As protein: CASSPGAGATQYF.

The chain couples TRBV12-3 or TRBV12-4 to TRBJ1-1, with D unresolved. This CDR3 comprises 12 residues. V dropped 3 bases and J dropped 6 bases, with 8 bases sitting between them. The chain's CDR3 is CASSFSGSEAFF. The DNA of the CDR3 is TGTGCCAGCAGTTTTTCCGGGTCTGAAGCTTTCTTT.

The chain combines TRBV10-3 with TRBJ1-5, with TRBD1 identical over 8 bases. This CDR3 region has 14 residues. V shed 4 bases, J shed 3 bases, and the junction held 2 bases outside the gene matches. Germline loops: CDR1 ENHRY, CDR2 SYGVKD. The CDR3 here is CAISGTGPNQPQHF. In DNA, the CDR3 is TGTGCCATCAGTGGGACAGGGCCCAATCAGCCCCAGCATTTT.

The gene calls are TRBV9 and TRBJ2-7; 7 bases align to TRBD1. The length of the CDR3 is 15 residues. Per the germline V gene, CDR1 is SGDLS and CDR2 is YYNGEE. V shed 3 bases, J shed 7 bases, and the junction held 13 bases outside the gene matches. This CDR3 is CASSARDRSLQEQYF. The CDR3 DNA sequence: TGTGCCAGCAGCGCCCGGGACAGAAGTCTACAGGAGCAGTACTTC.

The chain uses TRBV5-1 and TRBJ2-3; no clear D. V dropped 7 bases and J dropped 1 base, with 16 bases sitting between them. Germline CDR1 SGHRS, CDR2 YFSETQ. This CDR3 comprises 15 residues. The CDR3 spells CASHPLGKGTDTQYF. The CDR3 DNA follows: TGCGCCAGCCACCCTTTAGGCAAAGGCACAGATACGCAGTATTTT. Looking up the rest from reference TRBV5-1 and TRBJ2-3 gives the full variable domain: KAGVTQTPRYLIKTRGQQVTLSCSPISGHRSVSWYQQTPGQGLQFLFEYFSETQRNKGNFPGRFSGRQFSNSRSEMNVSTLELGDSALYLCASHPLGKGTDTQYFGPGTRLTVL.

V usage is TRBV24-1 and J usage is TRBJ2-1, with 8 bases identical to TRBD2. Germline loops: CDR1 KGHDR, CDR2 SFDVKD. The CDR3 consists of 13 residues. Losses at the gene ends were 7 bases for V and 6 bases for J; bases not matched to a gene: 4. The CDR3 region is CATRGTRGNEQFF. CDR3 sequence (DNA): TGTGCCACCAGGGGGACTAGAGGCAATGAGCAGTTCTTC.

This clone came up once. The CDR3: CASSWEVGMNTEAFF. DNA of the CDR3: TGTGCCAGCAGCTGGGAGGTGGGAATGAACACTGAAGCTTTCTTT. J is TRBJ1-1 and V is TRBV5-5; no clear D gene. The CDR3 consists of 15 residues. V dropped 3 bases and J dropped 0 bases, with 12 bases sitting between them. From germline, CDR1 is SGHKS and CDR2 YYEKEE (reference sequence).

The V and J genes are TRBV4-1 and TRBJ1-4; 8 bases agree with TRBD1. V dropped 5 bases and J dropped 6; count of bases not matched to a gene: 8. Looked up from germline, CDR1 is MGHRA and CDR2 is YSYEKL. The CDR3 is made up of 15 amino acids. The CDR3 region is CASSFRTGYDEKLFF. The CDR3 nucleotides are TGCGCCAGCAGCTTCCGGACAGGGTACGATGAAAAACTGTTTTTT.

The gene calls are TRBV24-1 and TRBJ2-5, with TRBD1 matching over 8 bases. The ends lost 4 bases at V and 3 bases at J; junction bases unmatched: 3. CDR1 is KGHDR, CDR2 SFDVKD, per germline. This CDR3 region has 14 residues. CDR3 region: CATSDPGQEETQYF. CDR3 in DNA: TGTGCCACCAGTGACCCGGGACAGGAAGAGACCCAGTACTTC.

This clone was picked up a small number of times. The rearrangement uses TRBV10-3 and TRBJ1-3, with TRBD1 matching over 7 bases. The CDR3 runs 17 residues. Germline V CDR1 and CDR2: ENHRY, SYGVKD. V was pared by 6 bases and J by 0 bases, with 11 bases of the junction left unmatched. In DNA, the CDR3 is TGTGCCATCAGCAGAAATACAGGGGCTATCTCTGGAAACACCATATATTTT. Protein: CAISRNTGAISGNTIYF.

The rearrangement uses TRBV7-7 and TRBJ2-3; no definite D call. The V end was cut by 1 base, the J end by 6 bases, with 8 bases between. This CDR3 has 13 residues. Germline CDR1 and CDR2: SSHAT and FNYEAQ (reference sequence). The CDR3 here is CASSLDLPDTQYF. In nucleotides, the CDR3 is TGTGCCAGCAGCTTAGATCTACCGGATACGCAGTATTTT.

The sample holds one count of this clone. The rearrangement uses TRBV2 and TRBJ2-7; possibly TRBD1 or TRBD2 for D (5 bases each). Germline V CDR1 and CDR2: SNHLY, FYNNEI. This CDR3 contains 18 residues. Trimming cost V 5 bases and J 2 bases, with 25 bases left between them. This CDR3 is CASSSVFPSGRSPYEQYF. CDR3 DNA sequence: TGTGCCAGCAGTTCTGTTTTCCCTTCGGGGCGGTCCCCCTACGAGCAGTACTTC.

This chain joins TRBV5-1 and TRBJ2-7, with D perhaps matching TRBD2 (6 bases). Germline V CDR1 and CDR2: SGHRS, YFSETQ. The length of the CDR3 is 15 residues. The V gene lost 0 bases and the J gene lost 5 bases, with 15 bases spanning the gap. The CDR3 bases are TGCGCCAGCAGCTTGGGCGGGATCGCTTCTAACGAGCAGTACTTC. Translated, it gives CASSLGGIASNEQYF.

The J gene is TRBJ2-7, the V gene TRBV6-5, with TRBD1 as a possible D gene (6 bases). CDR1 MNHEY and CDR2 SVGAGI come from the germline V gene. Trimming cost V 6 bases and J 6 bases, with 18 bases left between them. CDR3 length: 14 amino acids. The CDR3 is CASRRGTPIGEQYF. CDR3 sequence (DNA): TGTGCCAGCAGGAGAGGGACACCGATAGGCGAGCAGTACTTC.